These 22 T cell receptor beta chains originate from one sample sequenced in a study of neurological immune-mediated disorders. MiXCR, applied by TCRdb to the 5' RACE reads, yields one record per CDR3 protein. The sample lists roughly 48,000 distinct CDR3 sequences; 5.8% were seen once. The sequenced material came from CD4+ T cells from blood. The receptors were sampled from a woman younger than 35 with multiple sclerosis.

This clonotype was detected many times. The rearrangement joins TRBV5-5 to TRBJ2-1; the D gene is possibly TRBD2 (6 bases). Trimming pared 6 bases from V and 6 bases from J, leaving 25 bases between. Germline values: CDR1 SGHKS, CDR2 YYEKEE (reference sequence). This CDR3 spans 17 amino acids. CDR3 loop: CASNSLILAIPVNEQFF. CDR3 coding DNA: TGTGCCAGCAACTCCCTCATACTAGCTATTCCCGTCAATGAGCAGTTCTTC.

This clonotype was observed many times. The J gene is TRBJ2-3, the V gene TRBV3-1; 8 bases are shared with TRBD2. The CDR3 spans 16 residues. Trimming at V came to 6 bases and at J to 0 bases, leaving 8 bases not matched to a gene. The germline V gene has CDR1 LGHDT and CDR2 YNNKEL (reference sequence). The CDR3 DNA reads TGTGCCAGCAGTCCCCCTAGCGGGTCTAGCACAGATACGCAGTATTTT. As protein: CASSPPSGSSTDTQYF.

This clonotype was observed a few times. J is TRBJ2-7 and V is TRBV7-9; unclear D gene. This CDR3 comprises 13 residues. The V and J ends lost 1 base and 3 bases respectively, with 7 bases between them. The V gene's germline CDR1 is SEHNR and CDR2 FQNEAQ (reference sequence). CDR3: CASSLGGHYEQYV. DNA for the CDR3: TGTGCCAGCAGCTTAGGTGGGCACTACGAGCAGTACGTC.

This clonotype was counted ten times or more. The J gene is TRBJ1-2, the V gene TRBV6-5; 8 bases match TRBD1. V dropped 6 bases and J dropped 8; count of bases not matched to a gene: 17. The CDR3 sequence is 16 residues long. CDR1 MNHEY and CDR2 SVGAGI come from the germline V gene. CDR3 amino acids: CASRDIVGQAVKGYTF. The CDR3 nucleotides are TGTGCCAGCAGAGATATAGTGGGACAGGCGGTAAAGGGCTACACCTTC.

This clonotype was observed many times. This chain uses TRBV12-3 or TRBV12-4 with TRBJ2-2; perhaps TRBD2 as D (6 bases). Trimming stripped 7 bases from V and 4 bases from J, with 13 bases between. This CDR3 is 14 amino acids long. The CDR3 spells CASIGGDVTGELFF. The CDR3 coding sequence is TGTGCCAGCATTGGAGGGGACGTCACCGGGGAGCTGTTTTTT.

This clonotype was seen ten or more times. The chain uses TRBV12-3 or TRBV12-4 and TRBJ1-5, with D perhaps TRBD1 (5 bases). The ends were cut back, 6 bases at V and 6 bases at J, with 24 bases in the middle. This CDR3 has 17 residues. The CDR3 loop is CASSGFGGREGSQPQHF. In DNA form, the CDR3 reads TGTGCCAGCAGCGGGTTTGGGGGTCGAGAGGGCAGTCAGCCCCAGCATTTT.

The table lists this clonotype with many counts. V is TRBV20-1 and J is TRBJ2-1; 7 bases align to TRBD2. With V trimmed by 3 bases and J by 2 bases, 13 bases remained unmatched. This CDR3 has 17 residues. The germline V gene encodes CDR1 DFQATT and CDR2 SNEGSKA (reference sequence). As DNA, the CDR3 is TGCAGTGCTAGTTTTCGGGGGAAAGCGGGGCCCTACAATGAGCAGTTCTTC. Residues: CSASFRGKAGPYNEQFF.

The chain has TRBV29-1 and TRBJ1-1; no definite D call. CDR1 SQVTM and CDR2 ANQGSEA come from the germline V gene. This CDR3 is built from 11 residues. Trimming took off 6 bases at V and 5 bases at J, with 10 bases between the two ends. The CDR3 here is CSVPHGTEAFF. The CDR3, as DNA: TGCAGCGTCCCCCACGGAACTGAAGCTTTCTTT.

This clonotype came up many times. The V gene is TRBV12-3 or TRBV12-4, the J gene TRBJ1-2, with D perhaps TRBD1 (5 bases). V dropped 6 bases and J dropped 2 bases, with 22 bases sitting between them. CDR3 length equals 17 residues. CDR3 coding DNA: TGTGCCAGCAGCCCACCCCAGGGCCGCGCATCGAACTATGGCTACACCTTC. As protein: CASSPPQGRASNYGYTF.

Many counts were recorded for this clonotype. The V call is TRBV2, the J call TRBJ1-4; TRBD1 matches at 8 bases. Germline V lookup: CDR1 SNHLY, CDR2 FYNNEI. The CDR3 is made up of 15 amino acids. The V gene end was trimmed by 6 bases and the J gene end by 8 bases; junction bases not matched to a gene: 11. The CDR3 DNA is TGTGCCAGCAGCCCGACCACAGGGGGATACGAAAAACTGTTTTTT. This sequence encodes CASSPTTGGYEKLFF.

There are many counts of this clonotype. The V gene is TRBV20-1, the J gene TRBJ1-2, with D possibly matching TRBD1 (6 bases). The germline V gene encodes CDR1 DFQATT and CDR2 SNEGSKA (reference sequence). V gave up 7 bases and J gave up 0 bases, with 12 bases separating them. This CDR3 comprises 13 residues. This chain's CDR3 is CSVGQGTNYGYTF. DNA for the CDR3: TGCAGTGTGGGGCAGGGGACTAACTATGGCTACACCTTC.

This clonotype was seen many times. As DNA, the CDR3 is TGTGCCAGCAGTGTCGGTCAGGGGTCGCCTTCTGGGGCCAACGTCCTGACTTTC. Translation gives CASSVGQGSPSGANVLTF. This chain uses TRBV2 with TRBJ2-6; possibly TRBD1 for D (6 bases). The CDR3 runs to 18 residues. CDR1 SNHLY and CDR2 FYNNEI come from the germline V gene. The germline V and J ends were trimmed by 4 bases and 1 base, with 17 bases remaining between them.

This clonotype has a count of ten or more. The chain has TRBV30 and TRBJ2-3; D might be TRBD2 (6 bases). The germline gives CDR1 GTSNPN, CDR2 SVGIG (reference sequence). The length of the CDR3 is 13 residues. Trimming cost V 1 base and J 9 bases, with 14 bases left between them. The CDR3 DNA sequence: TGTGCCTGGAGTGGGCCAGCGGGCATCACGCAGTATTTT. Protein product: CAWSGPAGITQYF.

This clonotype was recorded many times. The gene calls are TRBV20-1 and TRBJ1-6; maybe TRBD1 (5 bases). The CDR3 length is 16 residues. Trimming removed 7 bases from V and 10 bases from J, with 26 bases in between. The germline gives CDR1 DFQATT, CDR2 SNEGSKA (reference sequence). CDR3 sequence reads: CSVDSRPGPGQSPLHF. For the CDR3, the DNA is TGCAGTGTCGATTCCCGACCGGGACCCGGTCAGTCACCCCTCCACTTT.

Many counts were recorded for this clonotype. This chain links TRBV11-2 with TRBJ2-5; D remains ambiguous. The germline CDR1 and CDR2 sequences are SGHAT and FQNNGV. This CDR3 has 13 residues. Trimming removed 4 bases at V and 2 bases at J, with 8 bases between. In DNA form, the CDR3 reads TGTGCCAGCAGCTCTTCGGTTCAAGAGACCCAGTACTTC. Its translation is CASSSSVQETQYF. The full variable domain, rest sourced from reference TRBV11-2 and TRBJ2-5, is EAGVAQSPRYKIIEKRQSVAFWCNPISGHATLYWYQQILGQGPKLLIQFQNNGVVDDSQLPKDRFSAERLKGVDSTLKIQPAKLEDSAVYLCASSSSVQETQYFGPGTRLLVL.

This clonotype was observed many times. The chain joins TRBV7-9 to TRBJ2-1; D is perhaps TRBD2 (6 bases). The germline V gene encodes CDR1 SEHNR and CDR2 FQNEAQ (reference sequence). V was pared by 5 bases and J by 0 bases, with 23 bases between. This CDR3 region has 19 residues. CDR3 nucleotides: TGTGCCAGCAGCCCAAGATACCCCGGGACTGCAGGCTCCTACAATGAGCAGTTCTTC. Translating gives CASSPRYPGTAGSYNEQFF.

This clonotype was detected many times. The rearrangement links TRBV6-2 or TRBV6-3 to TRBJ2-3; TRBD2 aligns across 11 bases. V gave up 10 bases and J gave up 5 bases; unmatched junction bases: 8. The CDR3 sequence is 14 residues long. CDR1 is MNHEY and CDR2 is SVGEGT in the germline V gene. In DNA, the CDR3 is TGTGCCACCTTACTAGCGGGAGAACGAGATACGCAGTATTTT. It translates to CATLLAGERDTQYF.

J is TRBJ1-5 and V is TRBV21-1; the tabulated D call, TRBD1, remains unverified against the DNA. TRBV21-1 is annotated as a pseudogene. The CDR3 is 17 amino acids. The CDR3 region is CASSKPRVGAFNQPQHF. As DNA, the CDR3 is TGTGCCAGCAGCAAACCCCGGGTGGGGGCTTTCAATCAGCCCCAGCATTTT.

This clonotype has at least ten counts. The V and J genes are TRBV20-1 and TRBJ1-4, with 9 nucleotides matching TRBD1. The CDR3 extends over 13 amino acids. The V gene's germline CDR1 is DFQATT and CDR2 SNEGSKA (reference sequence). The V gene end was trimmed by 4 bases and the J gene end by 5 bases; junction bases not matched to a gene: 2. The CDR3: CSATDRGNEKLFF. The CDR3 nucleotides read TGCAGTGCTACGGACAGGGGAAATGAAAAACTGTTTTTT.

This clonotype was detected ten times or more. The CDR3: CSARGAVNQPQHF. Written as DNA, the CDR3 is TGCAGTGCTAGGGGGGCTGTCAATCAGCCCCAGCATTTT. The chain has TRBV20-1 and TRBJ1-5; possible D gene TRBD1, 6 bases. In germline, CDR1 is DFQATT, CDR2 SNEGSKA (reference sequence). V was cut by 3 bases and J by 3 bases, with 9 bases left in between. The CDR3 length is 13 residues.

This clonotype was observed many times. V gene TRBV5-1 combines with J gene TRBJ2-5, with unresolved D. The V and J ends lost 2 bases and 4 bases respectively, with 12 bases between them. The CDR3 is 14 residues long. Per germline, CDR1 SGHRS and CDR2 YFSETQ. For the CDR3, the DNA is TGCGCCAGCAGCTTACGAGAAAAGGGAGAGACCCAGTACTTC. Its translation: CASSLREKGETQYF.

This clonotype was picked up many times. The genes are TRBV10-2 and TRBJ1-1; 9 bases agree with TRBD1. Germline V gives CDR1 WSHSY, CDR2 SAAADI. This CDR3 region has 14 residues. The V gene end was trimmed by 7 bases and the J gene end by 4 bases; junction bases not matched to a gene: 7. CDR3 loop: CASTWTGAGTEAFF. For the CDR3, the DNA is TGCGCCAGCACCTGGACAGGGGCAGGCACTGAAGCTTTCTTT.